This is a list of T cell receptor beta chains from one sample in a study of T cell responses to AZD1222 COVID-19 vaccine. Repertoires were generated with immunoSEQ multiplex PCR, while TCRdb's copy carries only in-frame clones and drops some. The sample lists 25,000 to 30,000 clones, 80% to 95% occurring once. Sequences were derived from peripheral blood, sampled 28 days after the second AZD1222 dose. All receptors derive from an adult who received the AZD1222 COVID-19 vaccine. The CDR3 runs from the conserved cysteine through the conserved F or W. A D gene is named only where the DNA matches it firmly. Not all rows give a size; the values are once, few, many and, for expanded clones, a class.

>TRBV28|TRBJ2-7|-|TRBD1
CATLTLSGTGQNF
TGTGCCACCCTAACCCTATCCGGGACAGGGCAGAACTTC
>TRBV5-5|TRBJ2-2|-|-
CASSLPDPGELFF
TGTGCCAGCAGCTTGCCTGACCCCGGGGAGCTGTTTTTT
>TRBV7-9|TRBJ2-2|-|-
CASSWLGGREAGELFF
TGTGCCAGCAGCTGGTTAGGGGGGCGAGAGGCCGGGGAGCTGTTTTTT
>TRBV15|TRBJ1-6|-|TRBD1
CATSTGQGLFPLHF
TGTGCCACCAGCACGGGACAGGGCTTATTTCCCCTCCACTTT
>TRBV5-5|TRBJ2-2|-|-
CASSLTGNTGELFF
TGTGCCAGCAGCCTGACAGGGAACACCGGGGAGCTGTTTTTT
>TRBV14|TRBJ2-3|-|-
CASSQIRMGHTDTQYF
TGTGCCAGCAGCCAAATCCGGATGGGACACACAGATACGCAGTATTTT
>TRBV7-9|TRBJ1-1|-|TRBD1
CASSSGQGAVNTEAFF
TGTGCCAGCAGCTCGGGACAGGGCGCGGTGAACACTGAAGCTTTCTTT
>TRBV5-1|TRBJ2-1|-|TRBD2
CASSLSGLAGAGEQFF
TGCGCCAGCAGCTTGAGCGGACTAGCGGGAGCGGGGGAGCAGTTCTTC
>TRBV5-6|TRBJ1-5|-|-
CASSKARVSLHQPQHF
TGTGCCAGCAGCAAAGCCAGGGTATCCCTTCATCAGCCCCAGCATTTT
>TRBV27|TRBJ1-1|-|TRBD1
CASTAQGEDTEAFF
TGTGCCAGCACTGCACAGGGGGAGGACACTGAAGCTTTCTTT
>TRBV27|TRBJ2-1|-|TRBD1
CASSLRWRQGEDNEQFF
TGTGCCAGCAGTTTAAGATGGCGACAGGGGGAAGACAATGAGCAGTTCTTC
>TRBV7-2|TRBJ1-5|-|-
CASSNARGEPQHF
TGTGCCAGCAGCAACGCCCGCGGGGAGCCCCAGCATTTT
>TRBV28|TRBJ1-2|-|-
CASSLTPDGYTF
TGTGCCAGCAGTCTGACCCCTGATGGCTACACCTTC
>TRBV19|TRBJ1-1|-|-
CASRDPSGRNTEAFF
TGTGCCAGTAGGGACCCGTCTGGACGGAACACTGAAGCTTTCTTT
>TRBV29-1|TRBJ1-2|-|-
CSVEAQGGGYTF
TGCAGCGTTGAAGCCCAGGGCGGCGGCTACACCTTC
>TRBV3-1/TRBV3-2|TRBJ1-1|-|-
CASSMTANTEAFF
TGTGCCAGCAGCATGACAGCGAACACTGAAGCTTTCTTT
>TRBV7-2|TRBJ1-5|-|-
CASSRDQNQPQHF
TGTGCCAGCAGCCGGGACCAAAATCAGCCCCAGCATTTT
>TRBV7-3|TRBJ2-3|-|-
CASSSPTDTQYF
TGTGCCAGCAGCTCTCCTACAGATACGCAGTATTTT
>TRBV27|TRBJ1-5|-|-
CASSPDSFSNQPQHF
TGTGCCAGCAGTCCGGACAGTTTTAGCAATCAGCCCCAGCATTTT
>TRBV7-3|TRBJ1-2|few|-
CASSLSPNKGYTF
TGTGCCAGCAGCTTAAGCCCGAATAAGGGCTACACCTTC
>TRBV27|TRBJ2-6|once|-
CASGGLLANVLTF
TGTGCCAGCGGGGGTTTACTGGCCAACGTCCTGACTTTC
>TRBV6-5|TRBJ1-5|-|TRBD1
CASSTDRVREQPQHF
TGTGCCAGCAGTACCGACAGGGTAAGAGAACAGCCCCAGCATTTT
>TRBV24-1|TRBJ1-2|-|-
CATSDLLQGGYTF
TGTGCCACCAGTGACCTGCTTCAGGGTGGCTACACCTTC
>TRBV9|TRBJ2-3|-|TRBD1
CASSSRTGGPDTQYF
TGTGCCAGCAGCTCCCGGACAGGGGGCCCGGATACGCAGTATTTT
>TRBV4-2|TRBJ2-7|-|-
CASSGEPSSPSYEQYF
TGTGCCAGCAGCGGGGAACCCTCGAGCCCGTCCTACGAGCAGTACTTC
>TRBV30|TRBJ1-5|-|-
CAWTKDSGPNQPQHF
TGTGCCTGGACAAAAGATTCAGGCCCAAATCAGCCCCAGCATTTT
>TRBV18|TRBJ2-3|-|-
CASSPGLPGLTTDTQYF
TGTGCCAGCTCACCAGGTTTGCCCGGACTAACCACAGATACGCAGTATTTT
>TRBV6-5|TRBJ2-7|-|-
CASTGRDPGPEQYF
TGTGCCAGCACAGGGCGGGACCCGGGGCCCGAGCAGTACTTC
>TRBV14|TRBJ2-1|-|-
CASSHKRGHPPNNEQFF
TGTGCCAGCAGCCATAAACGCGGGCACCCCCCCAACAATGAGCAGTTCTTC
>TRBV7-2|TRBJ2-1|-|-
CASSLGGQMNEQFF
TGTGCCAGCAGCTTAGGAGGACAGATGAATGAGCAGTTCTTC
>TRBV7-9|TRBJ2-7|once|-
CASLSNAYEQYF
TGTGCCAGCTTATCAAATGCCTACGAGCAGTACTTC
>TRBV5-1|TRBJ2-7|-|TRBD1
CASRGTGGVYEQYF
TGCGCCAGCAGGGGGACAGGGGGCGTGTACGAGCAGTACTTC
>TRBV10-1|TRBJ2-7|once|-
CASSPRRGDNSYEQYF
TGCGCCAGCAGCCCGAGAAGGGGCGACAACTCCTACGAGCAGTACTTC
>TRBV30|TRBJ2-1|-|-
CAWSRLKDTNNEQFF
TGTGCCTGGAGCCGTCTCAAGGATACTAACAATGAGCAGTTCTTC
>TRBV4-3|TRBJ2-1|-|TRBD2
CASSQGTSGRGEQFF
TGCGCCAGCAGCCAAGGGACTAGCGGGAGGGGAGAGCAGTTCTTC
>TRBV5-4|TRBJ2-1|once|-
CASSLIADEQFF
TGTGCCAGCAGCTTGATCGCCGATGAGCAGTTCTTC
>TRBV5-4|TRBJ2-5|-|-
CASRPGQPQETQYF
TGTGCCAGCAGACCGGGACAACCCCAAGAGACCCAGTACTTC
>TRBV27|TRBJ1-3|-|-
CASSLRAQTTGNTIYF
TGTGCCAGCAGCTTGAGGGCTCAGACTACTGGAAACACCATATATTTT
>TRBV7-2|TRBJ2-3|-|-
CASSSPWGADTQYF
TGTGCCAGCAGCTCCCCGTGGGGGGCAGATACGCAGTATTTT
>TRBV2|TRBJ2-7|-|-
CASSDQPYEQYF
TGTGCCAGCAGTGACCAACCCTACGAGCAGTACTTC